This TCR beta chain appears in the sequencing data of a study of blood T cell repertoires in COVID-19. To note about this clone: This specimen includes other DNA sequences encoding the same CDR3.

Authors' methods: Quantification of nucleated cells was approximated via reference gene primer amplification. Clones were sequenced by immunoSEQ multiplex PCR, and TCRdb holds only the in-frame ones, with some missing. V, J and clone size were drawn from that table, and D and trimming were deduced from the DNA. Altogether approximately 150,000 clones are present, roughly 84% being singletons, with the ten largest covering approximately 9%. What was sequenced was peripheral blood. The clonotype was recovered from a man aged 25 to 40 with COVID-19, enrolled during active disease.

The CDR3 DNA sequence: TGTGCCAGCAGCGTAGAAGGGAGAGAGACCCAGTACTTC. Its translation is CASSVEGRETQYF. The chain uses TRBV9 and TRBJ2-5; a weak D match, TRBD2 (5 bases). Germline values: CDR1 SGDLS, CDR2 YYNGEE. V lost 0 bases and J lost 4, with 7 bases in between. The CDR3 is 13 amino acids.